The sample holds one count of the clone carrying this TCR beta chain. What it binds is not known. The sample is drawn from a study of T cell responses to AZD1222 COVID-19 vaccine. In germline, CDR1 is SGHRS, CDR2 YFSETQ. With 4 bases removed from V and 4 bases from J, the gap between germline ends came to 14 bases. The CDR3 sequence is 15 residues long. Broader study findings: A rise in Spike-specific TCR breadth and depth followed two AZD1222 doses. At 160-218 and 743-854, vaccine-associated CD4 TCRs were dominant, and they spanned spike. Variant regions that are unmutated are reportedly the target of nearly half of spike-specific TCRs.

Only in-frame clones appear in the TCRdb table, and some are missing; sequencing was by immunoSEQ multiplex PCR. This sample has some 190,000 clones, with 85% to 95% found just once. This TCR was sampled from an adult who received the AZD1222 COVID-19 vaccine. The specimen comprised peripheral blood, sampled 28 days after the second AZD1222 dose. This chain connects TRBV5-1 to TRBJ2-2; D gene ambiguous. CDR3 in amino acids: CASSPGPRSTGELFF. The CDR3 DNA is TGCGCCAGCAGCCCTGGCCCCAGGAGCACCGGGGAGCTGTTTTTT.